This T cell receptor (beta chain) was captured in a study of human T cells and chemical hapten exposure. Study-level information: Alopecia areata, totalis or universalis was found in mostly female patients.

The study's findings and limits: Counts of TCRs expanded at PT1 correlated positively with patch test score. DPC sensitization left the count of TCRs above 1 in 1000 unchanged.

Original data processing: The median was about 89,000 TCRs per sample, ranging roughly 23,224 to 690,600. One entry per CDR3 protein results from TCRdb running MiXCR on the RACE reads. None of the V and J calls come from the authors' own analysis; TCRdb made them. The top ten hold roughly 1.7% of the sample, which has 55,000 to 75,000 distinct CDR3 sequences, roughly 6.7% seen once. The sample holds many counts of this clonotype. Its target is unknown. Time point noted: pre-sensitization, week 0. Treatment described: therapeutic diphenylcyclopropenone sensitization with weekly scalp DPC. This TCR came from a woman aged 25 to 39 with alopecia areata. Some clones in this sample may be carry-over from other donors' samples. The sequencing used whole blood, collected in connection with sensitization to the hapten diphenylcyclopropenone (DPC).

This chain's CDR3 is CSASSALAGSYNEQFF. Written as DNA, the CDR3 is TGCAGTGCTAGCTCCGCTCTAGCGGGGTCCTACAATGAGCAGTTCTTC. The chain carries TRBV20-1 and TRBJ2-1; 9 nucleotides line up with TRBD2. The CDR3 covers 16 residues. V lost 3 bases and J lost 1; bases outside the gene matches: 7. CDR1 and CDR2 (germline): DFQATT, SNEGSKA (reference sequence).